A selection of T cell receptor beta chains follows, all from one sample in a study of spatial heterogeneity in lung cancer. MiXCR was run by TCRdb on the 5' RACE reads, yielding one entry per CDR3 protein. This sample has 65,000 to 85,000 distinct CDR3 sequences, with approximately 20% found just once. The sample was PBMCs, taken at surgery. These receptors were obtained from a male donor with early-stage non-small cell lung cancer. The conserved cysteine and the conserved F or W are not part of the CDR3 here.

v_call cdr3_aa
TRBV11-3 ASGGGDGTYEQY
TRBV7-9 ASSRPVQETQY
TRBV5-1 ASSSRGVGASSYNEQF
TRBV12-3/TRBV12-4 ASSLAGRRITGELF
TRBV7-7 ASSLGGQGYGTGELF
TRBV20-1 SAGLGLTDTQY
TRBV7-7 ASSPSATQETQY
TRBV6-5 ASSHGQESDTQY
TRBV7-2 ASSLVSGIHQPQH
TRBV2 ASNGDRFYEQY
TRBV9 ASSVHGANTGELF
TRBV11-2 ASSSPSGGPDTQY
TRBV6-6 ASRGGAETQY
TRBV7-2 ASSSGPYTGELF
TRBV20-1 SARDPGRAGGSTDTQY
TRBV4-3 ASSQEGDQPQH
TRBV5-1 ASSSTISGANVLT
TRBV4-1 ASKPETGLYEQY
TRBV2 ASSESRNEQF
TRBV7-2 ASSPGLLTDTQY
TRBV27 ASSHDRVNTGELF
TRBV6-6 ASKRPQGRDMETQY
TRBV3-1 ASSQKSEQF
TRBV9 ASSVAGTTQYNEQF
TRBV2 ASHREIEQY
TRBV27 ASSLGVTTSRAY
TRBV2 AATAEGQRYEQY
TRBV10-3 AISRQAEQY
TRBV12-3/TRBV12-4 ASSLTGGAPVQY
TRBV21-1 ARSGPSTDTQY
TRBV7-3 ASSLDPEGSEQF
TRBV19 ASSPQGFNQPQH
TRBV9 ASSVTPYEQF
TRBV19 ASSNRGLNSPLH
TRBV24-1 ATSGDNSYEQY
TRBV7-3 ASSLRLFNEQF
TRBV13 ASSLWVGLQETQY
TRBV6-1 ASTWGTMNTEAF
TRBV27 ASSSGGIGYT
TRBV10-3 AIKGTTAPGNTIY
TRBV7-3 ASSLTDRAHEQY
TRBV28 ASSLLSGEQF
TRBV20-1 SAFPTTGSREAF
TRBV5-1 ASSLDGRTGTEAF
TRBV7-3 ASSLLAGGISNEQF
TRBV28 ASRWRVGEQF
TRBV7-8 ASSLEAEQF